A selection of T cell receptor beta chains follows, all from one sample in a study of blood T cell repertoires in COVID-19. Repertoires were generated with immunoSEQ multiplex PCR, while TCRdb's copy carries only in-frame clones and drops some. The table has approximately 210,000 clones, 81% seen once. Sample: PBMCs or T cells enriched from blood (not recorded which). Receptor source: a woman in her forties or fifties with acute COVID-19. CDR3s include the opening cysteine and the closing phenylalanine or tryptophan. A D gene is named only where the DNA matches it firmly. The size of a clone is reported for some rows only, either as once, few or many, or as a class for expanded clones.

CDR3 DNA: TGTGCCAGCAGCCCACCCCGAGCCGGGAGCTCTGGAAACACCATATATTTT
CDR3 protein: CASSPPRAGSSGNTIYF
clone size: -
D gene: -
V gene: TRBV7-4
J gene: TRBJ1-3

CDR3 DNA: TGTGCCAGCAGTTTAACAGGGAGCCCTGGGGCCAACGTCCTGACTTTC
CDR3 protein: CASSLTGSPGANVLTF
clone size: -
D gene: -
V gene: TRBV28
J gene: TRBJ2-6

CDR3 DNA: TGTGCCAGCAGTTACGGAGAGGAAGTGAATGGCTACACCTTC
CDR3 protein: CASSYGEEVNGYTF
clone size: -
D gene: -
V gene: TRBV6-2/TRBV6-3
J gene: TRBJ1-2

CDR3 DNA: TGTGCCATCAGTGAGCCAGCGGGAGGGTTGAATTACAATGAGCAGTTCTTC
CDR3 protein: CAISEPAGGLNYNEQFF
clone size: few
D gene: TRBD2
V gene: TRBV10-3
J gene: TRBJ2-1

CDR3 DNA: TGTGCCAGTAACAGACTAGCGGGGAGCGGACAGCAGTACTTC
CDR3 protein: CASNRLAGSGQQYF
clone size: -
D gene: TRBD2
V gene: TRBV19
J gene: TRBJ2-7

CDR3 DNA: TGTGCCAGCAGTTACATCCCGGGGGGACAGGGCGAGCAGTACTTC
CDR3 protein: CASSYIPGGQGEQYF
clone size: -
D gene: TRBD1
V gene: TRBV6-5
J gene: TRBJ2-7

CDR3 DNA: TGTGCCAGCAGTTATTTGGCCGGGGCTAATGAAAAACTGTTTTTT
CDR3 protein: CASSYLAGANEKLFF
clone size: -
D gene: -
V gene: TRBV6-6
J gene: TRBJ1-4

CDR3 DNA: TGTGCCAGCAGCTCTACTAGCAACACAGATACGCAGTATTTT
CDR3 protein: CASSSTSNTDTQYF
clone size: once
D gene: -
V gene: TRBV11-2
J gene: TRBJ2-3

CDR3 DNA: TGTGCCAGTAGTATGTCCAGTGCAACTAATGAAAAACTGTTTTTT
CDR3 protein: CASSMSSATNEKLFF
clone size: -
D gene: -
V gene: TRBV19
J gene: TRBJ1-4

CDR3 DNA: TGTGCCACGACAGGAAATGAAAAACTGTTTTTT
CDR3 protein: CATTGNEKLFF
clone size: -
D gene: -
V gene: TRBV28
J gene: TRBJ1-4

CDR3 DNA: TGTGCCAGCAGCTCCGGGACAGGGTCCGGGGGAAACACTGAAGCTTTCTTT
CDR3 protein: CASSSGTGSGGNTEAFF
clone size: -
D gene: TRBD1
V gene: TRBV7-9
J gene: TRBJ1-1

CDR3 DNA: TGCGCCAGCAGCCAAGCCCACCGACAGGGCTACGAGCAGTACTTC
CDR3 protein: CASSQAHRQGYEQYF
clone size: -
D gene: TRBD1
V gene: TRBV4-3
J gene: TRBJ2-7

CDR3 DNA: TGTGCCAGCAGTCCGACAGGGTATCGCTACACCTTC
CDR3 protein: CASSPTGYRYTF
clone size: -
D gene: TRBD1
V gene: TRBV6-5
J gene: TRBJ1-2

CDR3 DNA: TGTGCCAGCAGGAGGACAGGGAATTCCGCTGAAGCTTTCTTT
CDR3 protein: CASRRTGNSAEAFF
clone size: once
D gene: TRBD1
V gene: TRBV6-5
J gene: TRBJ1-1

CDR3 DNA: TGTGCCAGCAACGGGGGATTAGCCAAAAACATTCAGTACTTC
CDR3 protein: CASNGGLAKNIQYF
clone size: -
D gene: -
V gene: TRBV28
J gene: TRBJ2-4

CDR3 DNA: TGTGCCAGCAGCCATAGCGACGGCGCCGGGGAGCTGTTTTTT
CDR3 protein: CASSHSDGAGELFF
clone size: -
D gene: -
V gene: TRBV7-8
J gene: TRBJ2-2

CDR3 DNA: TGTGCCACCAGTGATCCGGGACTAGCGGGAGGGGGGGCCTACAATGAGCAGTTCTTC
CDR3 protein: CATSDPGLAGGGAYNEQFF
clone size: -
D gene: TRBD2
V gene: TRBV24-1
J gene: TRBJ2-1

CDR3 DNA: TGTGCCAGCAGTCCGGACAGGATCTATGGCTACACCTTC
CDR3 protein: CASSPDRIYGYTF
clone size: -
D gene: TRBD1
V gene: TRBV12-3/TRBV12-4
J gene: TRBJ1-2

CDR3 DNA: TGTGCCAGCAGTTACTCGGGCGGGGGGCTCCAAGAGACCCAGTACTTC
CDR3 protein: CASSYSGGGLQETQYF
clone size: -
D gene: TRBD2
V gene: TRBV6-6
J gene: TRBJ2-5

CDR3 DNA: TGTGCCAGCAGTCGTCTAGCGGGGGAAGATACGCAGTATTTT
CDR3 protein: CASSRLAGEDTQYF
clone size: -
D gene: TRBD2
V gene: TRBV28
J gene: TRBJ2-3